This T cell receptor beta chain was found in a study of blood T cell repertoires in COVID-19. Study background: Researchers got acute and convalescent COVID-19 samples from the United States, Italy and Spain. Sample material is recorded as cDNA or gDNA derived from T cells, B-cell-depleted T cells, or PBMCs.

CDR3 length equals 16 residues. Germline lookup yields CDR1 SGHDT and CDR2 YYEEEE. The V and J ends lost 1 base and 1 base, in that order; junction bases with no gene match: 5. Study processing details: Using reference gene primer amplification, nucleated cell counts were estimated. Sequencing was performed with immunoSEQ multiplex PCR; in TCRdb, only in-frame clones are kept and a portion is missing. V and J calls and clone size are given by that table; D and trimming were obtained from the DNA. Of 110,000 to 150,000 clones listed, roughly 89% are singletons. Clinical history reported by participants formed the basis on which cohorts were assigned.

The specimen sequenced was PBMCs or T cells enriched from blood (not recorded which). The chain employs TRBV5-6 and TRBJ2-1; 7 bases align to TRBD2. The clonotype originates from a man aged 50-60 years who had recovered from COVID-19. CDR3 in DNA: TGTGCCAGCAGCTTGACTTGGGAGGGATCCTACAATGAGCAGTTCTTC. Translated: CASSLTWEGSYNEQFF.